This TCR beta chain was obtained from a study of shared clonotypes between healthy human individuals. For this clone: In the same sample, other DNA sequences code for this CDR3.

Germline values: CDR1 SGHDN, CDR2 FVKESK. The CDR3 runs to 13 residues. With 0 bases removed from V and 6 bases from J, the gap between germline ends came to 7 bases. The repertoire was sequenced with immunoSEQ multiplex PCR; TCRdb's copy has only in-frame clones and lacks some. The sample records hundreds of thousands of clones, 73% being singletons. The genes are TRBV14 and TRBJ2-3; D gene unclear. The sequence came from a young woman in good health. Sequencing was performed on memory CD4+ T cells sorted from blood. Subset defined: CD45RA-negative fraction. This CDR3 reads CASSQDSGDTQYF. The CDR3 DNA reads TGTGCCAGCAGCCAAGATTCGGGTGATACGCAGTATTTT.